One TCR beta chain is described in this entry. CDR3 length: 14 residues. Per germline, CDR1 SGHDN and CDR2 FVKESK. After removal of 2 bases from V and 6 bases from J, the junction contained 1 base not matched to a gene. These data belong to a study of blood T cell repertoires in COVID-19. The wider study: Specimens from acute and convalescent COVID-19 originated in the United States, Italy and Spain. PBMCs, B-cell-depleted T cells, or T cells were the source of the cDNA or gDNA that made up the material.

Authors' analysis steps: The assay estimated nucleated cells by amplifying reference gene primers. Only in-frame clones appear in the TCRdb table, and some are missing; sequencing was by immunoSEQ multiplex PCR. That table furnishes V, J and clone size, whereas the DNA furnished D and trimming. The sample shows roughly 120,000 clones, roughly 81% of them seen only once. V and J are TRBV14 and TRBJ1-6, with 7 bases fitting TRBD1. This TCR was recovered from a man aged 40-49 years with acute or convalescent COVID-19. The sample was peripheral blood. Here the CDR3 DNA reads TGTGCCAGCAGCCAAAACAGGGGTAATTCACCCCTCCACTTT. Protein product: CASSQNRGNSPLHF.